This T cell receptor beta chain was sequenced for a study of T cell changes during pregnancy in multiple sclerosis. The data were produced by immunoSEQ multiplex PCR, yet TCRdb's version contains in-frame clones alone and is incomplete. The table has tens of thousands of clones, just under 95% seen once. Germline assignment: CDR1 LGHNA and CDR2 YSLEER. Trimming cost V 0 bases and J 5 bases; bases outside gene matches: 3. The CDR3 covers 15 residues. The chain uses TRBV4-3 and TRBJ2-2, with 7 bases matching TRBD2. The source is a female donor with multiple sclerosis, enrolled in a pregnancy study. The sequencing used CD4+ T cells from peripheral blood mononuclear cells, collected in the first trimester of pregnancy. CDR3 loop: CASSQDGGGTGELFF. The CDR3 coding sequence is TGCGCCAGCAGCCAAGATGGGGGGGGAACCGGGGAGCTGTTTTTT.